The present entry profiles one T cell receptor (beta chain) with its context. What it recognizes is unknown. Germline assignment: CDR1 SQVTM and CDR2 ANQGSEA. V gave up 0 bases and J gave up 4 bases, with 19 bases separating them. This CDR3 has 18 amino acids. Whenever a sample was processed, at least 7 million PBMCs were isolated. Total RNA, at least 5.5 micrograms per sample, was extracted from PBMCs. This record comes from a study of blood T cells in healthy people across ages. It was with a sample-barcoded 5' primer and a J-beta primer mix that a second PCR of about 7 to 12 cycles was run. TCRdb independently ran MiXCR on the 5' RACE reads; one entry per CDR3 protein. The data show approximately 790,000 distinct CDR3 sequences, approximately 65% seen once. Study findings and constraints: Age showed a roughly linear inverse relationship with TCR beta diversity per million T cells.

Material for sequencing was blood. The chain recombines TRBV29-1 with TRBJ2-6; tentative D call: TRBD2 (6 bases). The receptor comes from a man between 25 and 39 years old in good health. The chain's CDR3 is CSVEDGVSGVPGANVLTF. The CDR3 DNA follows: TGCAGCGTTGAAGATGGGGTATCGGGGGTACCCGGGGCCAACGTCCTGACTTTC.